This is a list of T cell receptor beta chains from one sample in a study of T cell changes during pregnancy in multiple sclerosis. Libraries were prepared by immunoSEQ multiplex PCR; TCRdb keeps only in-frame clonotypes and omits some of them. The data show approximately 100,000 clones, with roughly nine tenths seen just once and less than 4% held by the top ten. The source material was peripheral blood, sampled after pregnancy. These TCRs come from a female donor with multiple sclerosis, enrolled in a pregnancy study. The CDR3 runs from the conserved cysteine through the conserved F or W. Each record gives: J gene, D gene, clone size, CDR3 length, V gene, CDR3 protein, CDR3 DNA. D genes are given only for firm matches. Expanded clones are given a class, and other clones once, few, many or no size at all.

J: TRBJ1-5; D: TRBD1; size: -; length: 13; V: TRBV7-2; CDR3: CASSPDRAQPQHF; DNA: TGTGCCAGCAGCCCGGACAGGGCTCAGCCCCAGCATTTT
J: TRBJ2-3; D: -; size: -; length: 13; V: TRBV14; CDR3: CASSQDHTDTQYF; DNA: TGTGCCAGCAGCCAAGACCACACAGATACGCAGTATTTT
J: TRBJ2-2; D: -; size: -; length: 15; V: TRBV11-3; CDR3: CASSPLGANTGELFF; DNA: TGTGCCAGCAGCCCACTCGGGGCGAACACCGGGGAGCTGTTTTTT
J: TRBJ2-1; D: -; size: -; length: 15; V: TRBV5-4; CDR3: CASSQETHRVNEQFF; DNA: TGTGCCAGCAGCCAAGAAACACACAGGGTCAATGAGCAGTTCTTC
J: TRBJ2-2; D: -; size: -; length: 15; V: TRBV23-1; CDR3: CASSPAGTNTGELFF; DNA: TGCGCCAGCAGTCCGGCGGGGACGAACACCGGGGAGCTGTTTTTT
J: TRBJ1-1; D: -; size: -; length: 13; V: TRBV7-3; CDR3: CASSLRRDTEAFF; DNA: TGTGCCAGCAGCTTACGCAGGGACACTGAAGCTTTCTTT
J: TRBJ2-1; D: TRBD2; size: -; length: 14; V: TRBV7-3; CDR3: CASSTSGGYNEQFF; DNA: TGTGCCAGCTCGACTAGCGGGGGTTACAATGAGCAGTTCTTC
J: TRBJ1-2; D: -; size: -; length: 16; V: TRBV9; CDR3: CASSDRVEEANYGYTF; DNA: TGTGCCAGCAGCGACAGAGTTGAGGAGGCTAACTATGGCTACACCTTC
J: TRBJ2-3; D: TRBD2; size: -; length: 15; V: TRBV6-5; CDR3: CASSWTSGFTDTQYF; DNA: TGTGCCAGCAGTTGGACTAGCGGCTTCACAGATACGCAGTATTTT
J: TRBJ1-5; D: -; size: -; length: 18; V: TRBV19; CDR3: CASSIDRGADLRNQPQHF; DNA: TGTGCCAGTAGTATAGATCGGGGTGCGGACCTAAGGAATCAGCCCCAGCATTTT
J: TRBJ2-1; D: TRBD2; size: -; length: 16; V: TRBV9; CDR3: CASSSRGGVRYNEQFF; DNA: TGTGCCAGCAGCTCCCGGGGGGGCGTCCGATACAATGAGCAGTTCTTC
J: TRBJ1-4; D: -; size: -; length: 15; V: TRBV7-9; CDR3: CASSLGVTTNEKLFF; DNA: TGTGCCAGCAGCTTAGGCGTGACAACTAATGAAAAACTGTTTTTT
J: TRBJ2-7; D: TRBD1; size: few; length: 16; V: TRBV19; CDR3: CASSGLGQGPASEQYF; DNA: TGTGCCAGTAGTGGGCTCGGACAGGGCCCAGCGTCCGAGCAGTACTTC
J: TRBJ1-3; D: -; size: -; length: 16; V: TRBV2; CDR3: CASSEGRPESGNTIYF; DNA: TGTGCCAGCAGTGAAGGCAGGCCGGAATCTGGAAACACCATATATTTT
J: TRBJ1-6; D: -; size: few; length: 16; V: TRBV10-3; CDR3: CAIRDSGQKRNSPLHF; DNA: TGTGCCATCAGGGACTCAGGACAGAAAAGAAATTCACCCCTCCACTTT
J: TRBJ1-2; D: -; size: -; length: 16; V: TRBV4-1; CDR3: CASSQEGNLLVYGYTF; DNA: TGCGCCAGCAGCCAGGAGGGGAACCTTTTGGTCTATGGCTACACCTTC
J: TRBJ2-7; D: -; size: -; length: 15; V: TRBV27; CDR3: CASSSGERDVYEQYF; DNA: TGTGCCAGCAGTTCAGGGGAGCGGGACGTCTACGAGCAGTACTTC
J: TRBJ1-5; D: -; size: -; length: 14; V: TRBV27; CDR3: CASSSSESNQPQHF; DNA: TGTGCCAGCAGTTCGAGTGAGAGCAATCAGCCCCAGCATTTT
J: TRBJ1-2; D: -; size: few; length: 14; V: TRBV6-1; CDR3: CASSASGQYYGYTF; DNA: TGTGCCAGCAGTGCTTCCGGACAGTACTATGGCTACACCTTC
J: TRBJ2-7; D: TRBD1; size: -; length: 13; V: TRBV6-1; CDR3: CASRDRGRYEQYF; DNA: TGTGCCAGCAGGGACAGGGGGCGGTACGAGCAGTACTTC
J: TRBJ2-3; D: -; size: -; length: 15; V: TRBV6-5; CDR3: CASSATGVSTDTQYF; DNA: TGTGCCAGCAGTGCAACGGGGGTCAGCACAGATACGCAGTATTTT
J: TRBJ2-2; D: -; size: -; length: 16; V: TRBV6-4; CDR3: CASSDYPQAETGELFF; DNA: TGTGCCAGCAGTGATTACCCTCAAGCCGAGACCGGGGAGCTGTTTTTT
J: TRBJ2-7; D: -; size: few; length: 13; V: TRBV4-1; CDR3: CASSQGASYEQYF; DNA: TGCGCCAGCAGCCAAGGGGCCTCATACGAGCAGTACTTC
J: TRBJ1-3; D: TRBD1; size: -; length: 15; V: TRBV6-1; CDR3: CASRRTGGIGNTIYF; DNA: TGTGCCAGCAGAAGGACAGGGGGCATAGGAAACACCATATATTTT
J: TRBJ2-3; D: TRBD1; size: -; length: 14; V: TRBV2; CDR3: CASSDRTGSDTQYF; DNA: TGTGCCAGCAGCGATAGGACAGGGAGTGATACGCAGTATTTT
J: TRBJ2-7; D: -; size: -; length: 14; V: TRBV6-5; CDR3: CASSTGTAKNEQYF; DNA: TGTGCCAGCAGTACCGGGACTGCAAAAAACGAGCAGTACTTC
J: TRBJ1-1; D: -; size: -; length: 13; V: TRBV5-8; CDR3: CASSLVGHTEAFF; DNA: TGTGCCAGCAGCTTGGTGGGCCACACTGAAGCTTTCTTT
J: TRBJ1-1; D: -; size: -; length: 14; V: TRBV5-4; CDR3: CASRGELEDTEAFF; DNA: TGTGCCAGCAGGGGAGAGCTCGAAGACACTGAAGCTTTCTTT
J: TRBJ1-3; D: -; size: -; length: 16; V: TRBV6-1; CDR3: CASSVQVGTSGNTIYF; DNA: TGTGCCAGCAGTGTACAGGTGGGGACATCTGGAAACACCATATATTTT
J: TRBJ2-2; D: -; size: -; length: 16; V: TRBV9; CDR3: CASSTWTGHSAGELFF; DNA: TGTGCCAGCAGCACTTGGACCGGACATAGTGCCGGGGAGCTGTTTTTT
J: TRBJ2-5; D: -; size: -; length: 17; V: TRBV4-1; CDR3: CASSQGSRRVNSETQYF; DNA: TGCGCCAGCAGCCAAGGGAGTCGCAGGGTCAATTCAGAGACCCAGTACTTC